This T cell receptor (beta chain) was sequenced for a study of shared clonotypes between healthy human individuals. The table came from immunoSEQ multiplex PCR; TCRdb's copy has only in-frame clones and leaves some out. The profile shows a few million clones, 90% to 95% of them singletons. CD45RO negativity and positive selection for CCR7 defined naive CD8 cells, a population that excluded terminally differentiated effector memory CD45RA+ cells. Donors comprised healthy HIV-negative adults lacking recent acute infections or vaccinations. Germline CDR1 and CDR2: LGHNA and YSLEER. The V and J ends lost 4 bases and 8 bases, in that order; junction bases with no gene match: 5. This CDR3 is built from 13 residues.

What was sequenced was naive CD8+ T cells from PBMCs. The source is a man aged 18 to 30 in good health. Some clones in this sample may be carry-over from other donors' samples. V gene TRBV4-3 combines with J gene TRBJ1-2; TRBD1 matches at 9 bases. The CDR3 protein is CASSPWTGEGYTF. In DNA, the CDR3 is TGCGCCAGCAGCCCATGGACAGGGGAAGGCTACACCTTC.